This T cell receptor (beta chain) was captured by sequencing in a study of blood T cell repertoires in COVID-19. The trim removed 8 bases at V and 7 bases at J, leaving 1 base unmatched. The CDR3 has 12 residues. Per the germline V gene, CDR1 is LNHDA and CDR2 is SQIVND (reference sequence). Method: immunoSEQ multiplex PCR; TCRdb's copy keeps in-frame clones and lacks some. The sample shows around 160,000 clones, about four fifths of them seen only once. The chain combines TRBV19 with TRBJ1-6; TRBD1 agrees at 8 bases. This clonotype originated in a human donor with acute or convalescent COVID-19. The donor label of this sample is uncertain. The sample was peripheral blood. The CDR3 protein is CASQGANSPLHF. CDR3 coding DNA: TGTGCCAGTCAGGGGGCGAATTCACCCCTCCACTTT.